Presented here are 30 T cell receptor beta chains from one specimen sequenced in a study of OX40 agonist ivuxolimab in advanced cancers. The library was generated by the immunoSEQ multiplex PCR assay. Held by TCRdb, this immuneACCESS table contains in-frame sequences only and omits some clones. Under half of the omission traces to an unresolved V gene where checked; the cause of the rest is unknown. This sample gives tens of thousands of clones in total; roughly 85% of them show up just once. The ten largest account for 48% of the sample. This specimen consisted of CD4+ or CD8+ T cells sorted from blood, obtained in a trial of the OX40 agonist ivuxolimab. Receptor source: an adult with an advanced solid tumor such as melanoma, head and neck, liver or kidney cancer.

CDR3 in DNA: TGTGCCAGCAGACCCCGGGGGACAGGGGCTACCGGGGAGCTGTTTTTT. It specifies CASRPRGTGATGELFF. The rearrangement joins TRBV7-9 to TRBJ2-2; 10 bases line up with TRBD1. The germline V gene encodes CDR1 SEHNR and CDR2 FQNEAQ (reference sequence). The CDR3 is made up of 16 amino acids. Germline trimming cut 6 bases from V and 5 bases from J; bases unmatched to any gene: 9.

The CDR3 region has the DNA TGTGCCAGCAGCACTGACAGGGGGTTATCCTACGAGCAGTACTTC. As protein: CASSTDRGLSYEQYF. The gene calls are TRBV7-2 and TRBJ2-7; 9 bases line up with TRBD1. The CDR3 is 15 residues long. From germline, CDR1 is SGHTA and CDR2 FQGNSA. J was trimmed by 1 base and V by 5 bases; bases with no gene match: 6.

V and J are TRBV9 and TRBJ2-6; D gene uncertain. The V end was cut by 7 bases, the J end by 0 bases, with 8 bases between. Germline V gene lookup returns CDR1 SGDLS and CDR2 YYNGEE. CDR3 length: 14 amino acids. CDR3: CASRTHSGANVLTF. The CDR3 region has the DNA TGTGCCAGCCGAACGCACTCTGGGGCCAACGTCCTGACTTTC. Using reference TRBV9 and TRBJ2-6 for the parts outside the CDR3, the full variable domain is DSGVTQTPKHLITATGQRVTLRCSPRSGDLSVYWYQQSLDQGLQFLIQYYNGEERAKGNILERFSAQQFPDLHSELNLSSLELGDSALYFCASRTHSGANVLTFGAGSRLTVL.

This chain uses TRBV27 with TRBJ2-1, with 11 bases identical to TRBD1. This CDR3 spans 17 amino acids. Germline assignment: CDR1 MNHEY and CDR2 SMNVEV (reference sequence). Trimming cost V 7 bases and J 6 bases; bases outside gene matches: 14. CDR3 DNA sequence: TGTGCCAGCACCGAACTACGACCGGGACAGGGGGTCAATGAGCAGTTCTTC. It encodes CASTELRPGQGVNEQFF.

The rearrangement joins TRBV4-2 to TRBJ2-1; possibly TRBD1 or TRBD2 for D (6 bases each). The CDR3 spans 13 residues. Germline lookup yields CDR1 LGHNA and CDR2 YNFKEQ. Trimming took 4 bases from V and 6 from J, leaving 10 bases between them. The CDR3 sequence: CASSPGAGNEQFF. The CDR3 coding sequence is TGTGCCAGCAGCCCGGGGGCAGGCAATGAGCAGTTCTTC.

The chain is built from TRBV14 and TRBJ1-2; D gene unclear. The CDR3 is 13 amino acids. Trimming stripped 1 base from V and 8 bases from J, with 11 bases between. Per germline, CDR1 SGHDN and CDR2 FVKESK. The CDR3 DNA reads as TGTGCCAGCAGCCAAGTTATGGCTCGGGGCTACACCTTC. It encodes CASSQVMARGYTF.

The chain carries TRBV2 and TRBJ1-2, with D maybe TRBD1 (6 bases). The CDR3 is 13 residues long. Trimming removed 7 bases at V and 8 bases at J, with 17 bases between. Germline V lookup: CDR1 SNHLY, CDR2 FYNNEI. The CDR3: CASTPVRGNGYTF. The DNA of the CDR3 is TGTGCCAGCACCCCGGTAAGGGGGAACGGCTACACCTTC.

V usage is TRBV28 and J usage is TRBJ2-1, with TRBD1 matching 9 bases. CDR3 size: 15 residues. Trimming took 3 bases from V and 4 from J; bases not matched to a gene: 4. Germline V gene data show CDR1 as MDHEN and CDR2 as SYDVKM. The CDR3 nucleotides read TGTGCCAGCAGTTTCGGGACAGGGAGATACAATGAGCAGTTCTTC. It is translated as CASSFGTGRYNEQFF.

This clone came up a few times. The chain combines TRBV7-6 with TRBJ2-2, with TRBD2 as a possible D gene (6 bases). This CDR3 has 14 amino acids. The ends were cut back, 3 bases at V and 4 bases at J, with 9 bases in the middle. Germline V gives CDR1 SGHVS, CDR2 FNYEAQ. DNA for the CDR3: TGTGCCAGCAGCTTCGGGGGTAGCACCGGGGAGCTGTTTTTT. It encodes CASSFGGSTGELFF. Complete variable domain (other parts from reference TRBV7-6 and TRBJ2-2): GAGVSQSPRYKVTKRGQDVALRCDPISGHVSLYWYRQALGQGPEFLTYFNYEAQQDKSGLPNDRFSAERPEGSISTLTIQRTEQRDSAMYRCASSFGGSTGELFFGEGSRLTVL.

The chain is built from TRBV6-6 and TRBJ2-1, with a tentative D call TRBD1 (7 bases). CDR1 is MNHNY and CDR2 is SVGAGI in the germline V gene (reference sequence). This CDR3 is 16 amino acids long. V was shortened by 2 bases and J by 1 base, with 12 bases between the two germline ends. CDR3 amino acids: CASSYMQGGSYNEQFF. Written as DNA, the CDR3 is TGTGCCAGCAGTTACATGCAGGGGGGTTCCTACAATGAGCAGTTCTTC.

The V call is TRBV19, the J call TRBJ2-7, with D perhaps matching TRBD1 or TRBD2 (5 bases each). This CDR3 is built from 13 residues. Germline V lookup: CDR1 LNHDA, CDR2 SQIVND (reference sequence). The V and J ends lost 5 bases and 3 bases respectively, with 11 bases between them. The CDR3 coding sequence is TGTGCCAGTAGTCCGGGACGGAGCTACGAGCAGTACTTC. This translates into CASSPGRSYEQYF.

This chain connects TRBV27 to TRBJ2-7, with TRBD1 identical over 7 bases. V gave up 0 bases and J gave up 2 bases; unmatched junction bases: 1. The CDR3 loop spans 14 amino acids. Germline-derived CDR1 and CDR2 are MNHEY and SMNVEV (reference sequence). Here the CDR3 reads CASSLSGQAYEQYF. In nucleotides, the CDR3 is TGTGCCAGCAGTTTATCAGGACAGGCCTACGAGCAGTACTTC.

The chain carries TRBV7-6 and TRBJ2-3; the D is unclear. This CDR3 comprises 17 residues. CDR1 and CDR2 (germline): SGHVS, FNYEAQ. Trimming took off 2 bases at V and 0 bases at J, with 15 bases between the two ends. This CDR3 reads CASSLSPSGPSTDTQYF. The CDR3 nucleotides read TGTGCCAGCAGCTTATCCCCCTCGGGCCCTAGCACAGATACGCAGTATTTT.

The chain recombines TRBV27 with TRBJ1-2, with D perhaps matching TRBD1 (6 bases). CDR1 is MNHEY and CDR2 is SMNVEV in the germline V gene (reference sequence). V was clipped by 3 bases and J by 3 bases, with 23 bases between them. The length of the CDR3 is 18 residues. DNA for the CDR3: TGTGCCAGCAGTTTGAGAGGGGGAGGGGGAGGTACGGACTATGGCTACACCTTC. Residues: CASSLRGGGGGTDYGYTF.

The gene calls are TRBV9 and TRBJ2-5; weak D call: TRBD1 (5 bases). This CDR3 has 14 residues. Germline values: CDR1 SGDLS, CDR2 YYNGEE. The V end was cut by 3 bases, the J end by 2 bases, with 11 bases between. This CDR3 is CASSGQGLQETQYF. The CDR3 DNA reads TGTGCCAGCAGCGGGCAGGGCTTACAAGAGACCCAGTACTTC.

The rearrangement joins TRBV28 to TRBJ2-7, with a possible D match to TRBD1 (6 bases). Trimming took 5 bases from V and 6 from J, leaving 17 bases between them. Germline V gene lookup returns CDR1 MDHEN and CDR2 SYDVKM. This CDR3 spans 14 amino acids. CDR3 sequence reads: CASSATGSTREQYF. CDR3 nucleotides: TGTGCCAGCAGTGCTACAGGGTCCACACGCGAGCAGTACTTC.

CDR3 DNA: TGTGCCAGCAGCTTGGGCGCGGTTCCTTCAAAGCAGTACTTC. This gives the protein CASSLGAVPSKQYF. The chain couples TRBV5-6 to TRBJ2-7; D remains ambiguous. V gave up 0 bases and J gave up 8 bases, with 15 bases separating them. In germline, CDR1 is SGHDT, CDR2 YYEEEE. The length of the CDR3 is 14 residues.

This chain connects TRBV19 to TRBJ1-5; D not resolved. Germline-derived CDR1 and CDR2 are LNHDA and SQIVND (reference sequence). V was clipped by 4 bases and J by 7 bases, with 8 bases between them. This CDR3 contains 12 residues. Here the CDR3 reads CASSTPIQPQHF. The CDR3 bases are TGTGCCAGTAGTACTCCGATACAGCCCCAGCATTTT.

This clone is judged medium-sized (0.01 to 0.1%). The chain employs TRBV4-1 and TRBJ2-7; TRBD2 matches at 12 bases. Germline V gene lookup returns CDR1 MGHRA and CDR2 YSYEKL. The V and J ends lost 3 bases and 0 bases, in that order; junction bases with no gene match: 6. This CDR3 has 17 residues. The CDR3 loop is CASSHHGLAGSSYEQYF. CDR3 in DNA: TGCGCCAGCAGCCATCACGGACTAGCGGGGAGCTCCTACGAGCAGTACTTC.

The gene calls are TRBV28 and TRBJ1-6, with TRBD1 matching 7 bases. Germline lookup yields CDR1 MDHEN and CDR2 SYDVKM. The CDR3 has 14 residues. J was trimmed by 10 bases and V by 3 bases; bases with no gene match: 6. In DNA, the CDR3 is TGTGCCAGCAGTTTGGAGAACAGGGGATCACCCCTCCACTTT. Its protein is CASSLENRGSPLHF.

About this clone: Likely a read error: the CDR3 ends without its conserved phenylalanine or tryptophan. The chain uses TRBV5-4 and TRBJ1-1, with D perhaps matching TRBD1 (6 bases). V lost 0 bases and J 4 bases, leaving 10 bases between the germline ends. The V gene's germline CDR1 is SGHNT and CDR2 YYREEE (reference sequence). CDR3 length equals 14 residues. The CDR3 DNA reads TGTGCCAGCAGCTTGGCAGGGGTGCCCACTGAAGCTTTCCTT. It translates to CASSLAGVPTEAFL.

This sequence joins TRBV10-3 and TRBJ2-7, with 9 bases lining up with TRBD1. Germline loops: CDR1 ENHRY, CDR2 SYGVKD. Losses at the gene ends were 10 bases for V and 2 bases for J; bases not matched to a gene: 6. There are 13 residues in the CDR3. CDR3 loop: CASLGQGPYEQYF. DNA for the CDR3: TGTGCCAGCCTGGGACAGGGTCCCTACGAGCAGTACTTC.

This clone has a handful of counts. The V call is TRBV25-1, the J call TRBJ1-1; D is unresolved. Trimming took off 7 bases at V and 5 bases at J, with 8 bases between the two ends. This CDR3 has 11 residues. Germline lookup yields CDR1 MGHDK and CDR2 SYGVNS. CDR3 nucleotides: TGTGCCAGCACCCATGGTACTGAAGCTTTCTTT. This sequence encodes CASTHGTEAFF.

This clone came up once. The rearrangement uses TRBV10-3 and TRBJ1-2; D is unresolved. The CDR3 totals 12 residues. Per the germline V gene, CDR1 is ENHRY and CDR2 is SYGVKD. The V gene lost 8 bases and the J gene lost 7 bases, with 14 bases spanning the gap. CDR3 protein: CAILGPSSGYTF. CDR3 in DNA: TGTGCCATCCTCGGGCCCTCAAGTGGCTACACCTTC.

The V and J genes are TRBV27 and TRBJ1-6; the D gene is possibly TRBD1 (5 bases). The germline V gene encodes CDR1 MNHEY and CDR2 SMNVEV (reference sequence). The CDR3 sequence is 15 residues long. V shed 2 bases and J shed 5 bases, with 10 bases lying between them. CDR3 DNA: TGTGCCAGCAGTTTACGGGGAGGGGATAATTCACCCCTCCACTTT. It translates to CASSLRGGDNSPLHF.

The chain has TRBV28 and TRBJ2-1, with D maybe TRBD1 (6 bases). Germline V CDR1 and CDR2: MDHEN, SYDVKM. With 5 bases removed from V and 6 bases from J, the gap between germline ends came to 8 bases. The CDR3 has 12 residues. The CDR3: CASSPGANEQFF. The CDR3 coding sequence is TGTGCCAGCAGTCCAGGGGCCAATGAGCAGTTCTTC.

V usage is TRBV6-6 and J usage is TRBJ1-3, with a possible D match to TRBD1 (6 bases). There are 16 residues in the CDR3. Trimming left V 10 bases short and J 0 bases short, with 19 bases between. Germline loops: CDR1 MNHNY, CDR2 SVGAGI (reference sequence). The CDR3 DNA follows: TGTGCCACCTCTACTTTTACAGGGAGCTCTGGAAACACCATATATTTT. Its protein is CATSTFTGSSGNTIYF.

V is TRBV5-6 and J is TRBJ1-1, with 7 nucleotides matching TRBD1. The CDR3 length is 16 residues. The V and J ends lost 0 bases and 3 bases, in that order; junction bases with no gene match: 8. Per germline, CDR1 SGHDT and CDR2 YYEEEE. In DNA, the CDR3 is TGTGCCAGCAGCTTGGGTCTACAGGGGCACTACACTGAAGCTTTCTTT. It encodes CASSLGLQGHYTEAFF.

V is TRBV4-1 and J is TRBJ1-1; tentatively, D is TRBD1 (6 bases). The ends were cut back, 0 bases at V and 6 bases at J, with 11 bases in the middle. The CDR3 sequence is 14 residues long. The V gene's germline CDR1 is MGHRA and CDR2 YSYEKL. The CDR3 coding sequence is TGCGCCAGCAGCCAAGACCTTGGGACATCTGAAGCTTTCTTT. This encodes CASSQDLGTSEAFF.

The chain combines TRBV7-2 with TRBJ1-1; D is ambiguous. The CDR3 runs 13 residues. CDR1 and CDR2 from the germline V gene are SGHTA and FQGNSA. Trimming left V 5 bases short and J 3 bases short, with 10 bases between. CDR3 nucleotide sequence: TGTGCCAGCAGCCTCGCCGGGTACACTGAAGCTTTCTTT. Translating gives CASSLAGYTEAFF.